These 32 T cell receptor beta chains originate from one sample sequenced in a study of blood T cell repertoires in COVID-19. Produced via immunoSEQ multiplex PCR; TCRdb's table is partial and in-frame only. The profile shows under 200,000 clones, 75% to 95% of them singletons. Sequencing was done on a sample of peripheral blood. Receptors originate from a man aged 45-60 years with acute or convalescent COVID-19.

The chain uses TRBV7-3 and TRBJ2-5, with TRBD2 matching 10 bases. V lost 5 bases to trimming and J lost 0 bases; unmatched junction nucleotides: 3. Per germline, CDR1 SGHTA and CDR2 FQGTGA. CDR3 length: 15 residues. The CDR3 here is CASSHGTSDQETQYF. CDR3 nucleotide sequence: TGTGCCAGCAGCCACGGGACTAGCGACCAAGAGACCCAGTACTTC.

DNA for the CDR3: TGTGCCAGCAGTGAAACCGGGGACAGGGGGCTTCGGTCACCCCTCCACTTT. Encoded protein: CASSETGDRGLRSPLHF. The gene calls are TRBV2 and TRBJ1-6, with 12 bases aligning to TRBD1. The length of the CDR3 is 17 residues. Trimming at V came to 2 bases and at J to 10 bases, leaving 9 bases not matched to a gene. Per germline, CDR1 SNHLY and CDR2 FYNNEI.

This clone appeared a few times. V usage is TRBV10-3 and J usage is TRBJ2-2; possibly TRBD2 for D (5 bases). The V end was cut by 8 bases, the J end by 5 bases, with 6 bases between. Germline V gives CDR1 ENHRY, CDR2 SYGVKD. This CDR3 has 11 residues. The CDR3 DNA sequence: TGTGCCATCGGAGGTACCGGGGAGCTGTTTTTT. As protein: CAIGGTGELFF.

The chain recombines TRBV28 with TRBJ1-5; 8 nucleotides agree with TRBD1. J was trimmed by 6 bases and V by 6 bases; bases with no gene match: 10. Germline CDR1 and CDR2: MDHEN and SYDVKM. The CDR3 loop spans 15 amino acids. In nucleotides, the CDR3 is TGTGCCAGCAGCGGGTCAGGGGGCAACGGTCAGCCCCAGCATTTT. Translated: CASSGSGGNGQPQHF.

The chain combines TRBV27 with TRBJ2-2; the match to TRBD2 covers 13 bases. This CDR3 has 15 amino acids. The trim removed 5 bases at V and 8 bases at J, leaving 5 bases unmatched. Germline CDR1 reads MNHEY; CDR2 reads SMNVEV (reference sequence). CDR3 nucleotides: TGTGCCAGCAGTCCCACTAGCGGGAGGGGGGGGGAGCTGTTTTTT. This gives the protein CASSPTSGRGGELFF.

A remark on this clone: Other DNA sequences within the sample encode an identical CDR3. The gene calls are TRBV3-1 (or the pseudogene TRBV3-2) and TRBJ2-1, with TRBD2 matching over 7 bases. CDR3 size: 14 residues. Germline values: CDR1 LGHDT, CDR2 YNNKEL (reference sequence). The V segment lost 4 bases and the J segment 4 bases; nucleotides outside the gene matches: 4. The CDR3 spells CASSPSGGYNEQFF. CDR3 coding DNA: TGTGCCAGCAGCCCTTCGGGGGGATACAATGAGCAGTTCTTC.

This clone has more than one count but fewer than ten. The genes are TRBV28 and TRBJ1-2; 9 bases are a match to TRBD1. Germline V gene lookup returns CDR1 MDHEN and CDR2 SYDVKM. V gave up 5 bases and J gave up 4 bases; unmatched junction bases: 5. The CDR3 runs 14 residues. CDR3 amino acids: CASSTGTGTYGYTF. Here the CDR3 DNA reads TGTGCCAGCAGTACCGGGACAGGGACCTATGGCTACACCTTC.

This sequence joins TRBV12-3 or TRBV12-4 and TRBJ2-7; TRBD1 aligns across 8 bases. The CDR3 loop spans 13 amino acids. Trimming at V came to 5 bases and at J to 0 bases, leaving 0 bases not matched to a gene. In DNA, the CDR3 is TGTGCCAGCAGTGGACAGGGCTCCTACGAGCAGTACGTC. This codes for CASSGQGSYEQYV.

The CDR3 is CASSFEGSGGYTF. The CDR3 nucleotides read TGCGCCAGCAGCTTTGAGGGTTCTGGGGGCTACACCTTC. The chain has TRBV5-1 and TRBJ1-2; D not resolved. Germline V gene lookup returns CDR1 SGHRS and CDR2 YFSETQ. The V and J ends lost 2 bases and 8 bases respectively, with 13 bases between them. The CDR3 sequence is 13 residues long.

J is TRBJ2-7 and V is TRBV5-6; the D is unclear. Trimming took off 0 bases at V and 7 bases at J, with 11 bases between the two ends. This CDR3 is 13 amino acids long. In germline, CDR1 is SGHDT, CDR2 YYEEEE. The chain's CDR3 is CASSLAYRREQYF. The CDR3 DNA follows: TGTGCCAGCAGCTTGGCTTATCGGAGAGAGCAGTACTTC.

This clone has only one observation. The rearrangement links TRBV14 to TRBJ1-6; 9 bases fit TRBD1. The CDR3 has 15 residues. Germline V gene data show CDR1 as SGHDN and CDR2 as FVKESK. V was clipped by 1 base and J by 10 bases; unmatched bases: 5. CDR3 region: CASSQGWDRESPLHF. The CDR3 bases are TGTGCCAGCAGCCAAGGTTGGGACAGGGAATCACCCCTCCACTTT.

In DNA, the CDR3 is TGTGCCAGCAGCTTGACTAGGCTCGAGACCCAGTACTTC. It encodes CASSLTRLETQYF. V is TRBV7-3 and J is TRBJ2-5; possibly TRBD2 for D (6 bases). Germline V gene data show CDR1 as SGHTA and CDR2 as FQGTGA. The CDR3 runs to 13 residues. V was trimmed by 3 bases and J by 5 bases, leaving 10 bases between them.

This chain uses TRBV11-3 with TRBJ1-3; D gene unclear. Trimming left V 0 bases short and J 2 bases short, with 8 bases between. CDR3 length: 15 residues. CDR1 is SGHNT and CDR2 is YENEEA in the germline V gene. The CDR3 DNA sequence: TGTGCCAGCAGCTTAGATTCGTCAGCTGGAAACACCATATATTTT. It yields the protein CASSLDSSAGNTIYF. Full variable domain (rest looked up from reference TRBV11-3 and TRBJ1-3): EAGVVQSPRYKIIEKKQPVAFWCNPISGHNTLYWYLQNLGQGPELLIRYENEEAVDDSQLPKDRFSAERLKGVDSTLKIQPAELGDSAVYLCASSLDSSAGNTIYFGEGSWLTVV.

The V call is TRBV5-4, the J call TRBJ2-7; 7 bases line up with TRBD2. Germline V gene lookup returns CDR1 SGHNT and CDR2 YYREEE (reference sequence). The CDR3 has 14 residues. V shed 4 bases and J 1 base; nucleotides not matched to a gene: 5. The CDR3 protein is CASSAGLDSYEQYF. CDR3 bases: TGTGCCAGCAGCGCCGGACTAGATTCCTACGAGCAGTACTTC.

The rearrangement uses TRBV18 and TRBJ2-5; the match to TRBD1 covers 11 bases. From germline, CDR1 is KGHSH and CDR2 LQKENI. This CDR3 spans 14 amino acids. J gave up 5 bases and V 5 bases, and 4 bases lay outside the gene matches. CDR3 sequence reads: CASSRTGGGETQYF. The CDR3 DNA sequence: TGTGCCAGCTCAAGGACAGGGGGCGGTGAGACCCAGTACTTC.

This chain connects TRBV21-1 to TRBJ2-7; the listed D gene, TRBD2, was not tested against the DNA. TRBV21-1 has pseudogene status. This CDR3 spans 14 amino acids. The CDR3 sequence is CATRVAALSYEQYF. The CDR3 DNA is TGTGCCACCCGGGTAGCCGCCCTTTCCTACGAGCAGTACTTC.

The CDR3 reads CAISESPGSDYGYTF. For the CDR3, the DNA is TGTGCCATCAGTGAGTCCCCGGGATCTGACTATGGCTACACCTTC. This chain uses TRBV10-3 with TRBJ1-2; D is unclear. Germline V lookup: CDR1 ENHRY, CDR2 SYGVKD. Trimming took off 0 bases at V and 3 bases at J, with 11 bases between the two ends. The CDR3 extends over 15 amino acids.

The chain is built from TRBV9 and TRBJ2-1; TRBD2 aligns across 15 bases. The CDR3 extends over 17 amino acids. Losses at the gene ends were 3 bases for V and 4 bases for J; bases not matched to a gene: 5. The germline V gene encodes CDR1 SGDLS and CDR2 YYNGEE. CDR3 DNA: TGTGCCAGCAGCGGTGGACTAGCGGGAGGGGTATACAATGAGCAGTTCTTC. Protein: CASSGGLAGGVYNEQFF.

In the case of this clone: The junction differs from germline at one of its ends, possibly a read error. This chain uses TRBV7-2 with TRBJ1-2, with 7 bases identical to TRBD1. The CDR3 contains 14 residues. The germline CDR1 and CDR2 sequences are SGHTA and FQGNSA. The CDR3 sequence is CASSVATGQHGYTF. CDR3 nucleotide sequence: TGTGCCAGCAGCGTAGCGACAGGGCAGCATGGCTACACCTTC.

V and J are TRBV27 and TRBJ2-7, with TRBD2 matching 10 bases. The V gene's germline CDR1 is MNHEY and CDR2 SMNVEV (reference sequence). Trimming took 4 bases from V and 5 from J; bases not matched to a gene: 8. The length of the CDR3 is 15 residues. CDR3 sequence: CASSYGASGSNEQYF. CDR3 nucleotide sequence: TGTGCCAGCAGTTACGGGGCTAGCGGGAGTAACGAGCAGTACTTC.

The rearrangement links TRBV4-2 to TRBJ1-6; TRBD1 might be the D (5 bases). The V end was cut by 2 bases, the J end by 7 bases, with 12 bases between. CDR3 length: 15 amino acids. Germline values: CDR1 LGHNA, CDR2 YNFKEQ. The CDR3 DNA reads TGTGCCAGCAGCCAATGGGACTCCGGGAATTCACCCCTCCACTTT. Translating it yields CASSQWDSGNSPLHF.

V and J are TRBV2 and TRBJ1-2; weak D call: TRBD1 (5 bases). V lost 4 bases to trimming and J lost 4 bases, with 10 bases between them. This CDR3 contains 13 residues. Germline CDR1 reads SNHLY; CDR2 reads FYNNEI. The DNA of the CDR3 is TGTGCCAGCAGTGCACAGGAGGGCTATGGCTACACCTTC. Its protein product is CASSAQEGYGYTF.

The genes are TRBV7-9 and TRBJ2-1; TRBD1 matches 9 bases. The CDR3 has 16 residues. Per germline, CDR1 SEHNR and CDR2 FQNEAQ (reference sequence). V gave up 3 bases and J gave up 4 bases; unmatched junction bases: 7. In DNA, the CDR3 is TGTGCCAGCAGCTTCATAACAGGGGGCATATACAATGAGCAGTTCTTC. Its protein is CASSFITGGIYNEQFF.

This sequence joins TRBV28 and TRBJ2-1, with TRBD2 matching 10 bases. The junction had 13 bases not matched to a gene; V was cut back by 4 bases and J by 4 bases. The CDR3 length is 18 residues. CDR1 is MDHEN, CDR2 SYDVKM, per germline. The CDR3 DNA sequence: TGTGCCAGCAGTTCTGTCGTAGCGGGGGGAGGAGGGTACAATGAGCAGTTCTTC. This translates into CASSSVVAGGGGYNEQFF. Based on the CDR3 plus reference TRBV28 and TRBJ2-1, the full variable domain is DVKVTQSSRYLVKRTGEKVFLECVQDMDHENMFWYRQDPGLGLRLIYFSYDVKMKEKGDIPEGYSVSREKKERFSLILESASTNQTSMYLCASSSVVAGGGGYNEQFFGPGTRLTVL.

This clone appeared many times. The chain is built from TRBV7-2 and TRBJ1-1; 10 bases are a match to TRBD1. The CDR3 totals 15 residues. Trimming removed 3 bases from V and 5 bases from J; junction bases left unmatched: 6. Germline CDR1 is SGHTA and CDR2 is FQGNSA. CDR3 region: CASSFKTGGVTEAFF. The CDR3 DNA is TGTGCCAGCAGCTTCAAGACAGGGGGCGTTACTGAAGCTTTCTTT.

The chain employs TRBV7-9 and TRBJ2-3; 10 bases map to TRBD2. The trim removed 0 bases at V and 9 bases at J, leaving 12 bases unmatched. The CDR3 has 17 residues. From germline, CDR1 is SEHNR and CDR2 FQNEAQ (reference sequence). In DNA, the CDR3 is TGTGCCAGCAGCTTAGCGGGACTAGCGACCGTACAATTCACGCAGTATTTT. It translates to CASSLAGLATVQFTQYF.

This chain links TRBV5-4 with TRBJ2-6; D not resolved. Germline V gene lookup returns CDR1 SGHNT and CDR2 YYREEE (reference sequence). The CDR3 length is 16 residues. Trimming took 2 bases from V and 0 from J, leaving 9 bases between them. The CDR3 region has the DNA TGTGCCAGCAGCTTCGAGGCCCGCTCTGGGGCCAACGTCCTGACTTTC. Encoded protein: CASSFEARSGANVLTF.

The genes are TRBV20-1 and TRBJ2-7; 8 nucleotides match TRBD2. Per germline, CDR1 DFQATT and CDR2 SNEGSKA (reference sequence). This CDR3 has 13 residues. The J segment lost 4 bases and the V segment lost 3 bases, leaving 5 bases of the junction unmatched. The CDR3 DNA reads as TGCAGTGCTAGTACTTCGGGGGGGTACGAGCAGTACTTC. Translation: CSASTSGGYEQYF.

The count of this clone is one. The CDR3 nucleotides read TGTGCCATCAGTGAGCTTGGAGGCGGACCCTACGAGCAGTACGTC. Translation gives CAISELGGGPYEQYV. The chain has TRBV10-3 and TRBJ2-7, with a tentative D call TRBD2 (5 bases). Trimming removed 2 bases from V and 2 bases from J, with 13 bases in between. CDR1 ENHRY and CDR2 SYGVKD come from the germline V gene. The CDR3 contains 15 residues.

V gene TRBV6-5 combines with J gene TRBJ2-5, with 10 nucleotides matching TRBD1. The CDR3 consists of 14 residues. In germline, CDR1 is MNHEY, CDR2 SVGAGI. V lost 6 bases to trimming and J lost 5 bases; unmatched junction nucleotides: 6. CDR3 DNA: TGTGCCAGCAGAGACAGGGGGCGCGGGGAGACCCAGTACTTC. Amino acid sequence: CASRDRGRGETQYF.

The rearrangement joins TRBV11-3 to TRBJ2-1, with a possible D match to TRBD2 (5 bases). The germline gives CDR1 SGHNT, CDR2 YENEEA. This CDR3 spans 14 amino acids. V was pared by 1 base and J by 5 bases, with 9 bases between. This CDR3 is CASSLGGSDNEQFF. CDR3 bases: TGTGCCAGCAGCTTAGGTGGGAGCGACAATGAGCAGTTCTTC.

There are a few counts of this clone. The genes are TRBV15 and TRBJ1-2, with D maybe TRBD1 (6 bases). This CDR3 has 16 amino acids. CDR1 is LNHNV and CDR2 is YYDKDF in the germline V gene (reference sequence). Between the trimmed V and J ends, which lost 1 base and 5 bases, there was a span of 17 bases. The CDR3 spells CATSRGMLLQGYGYTF. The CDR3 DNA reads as TGTGCCACCAGCAGAGGGATGCTGCTACAGGGATATGGCTACACCTTC.